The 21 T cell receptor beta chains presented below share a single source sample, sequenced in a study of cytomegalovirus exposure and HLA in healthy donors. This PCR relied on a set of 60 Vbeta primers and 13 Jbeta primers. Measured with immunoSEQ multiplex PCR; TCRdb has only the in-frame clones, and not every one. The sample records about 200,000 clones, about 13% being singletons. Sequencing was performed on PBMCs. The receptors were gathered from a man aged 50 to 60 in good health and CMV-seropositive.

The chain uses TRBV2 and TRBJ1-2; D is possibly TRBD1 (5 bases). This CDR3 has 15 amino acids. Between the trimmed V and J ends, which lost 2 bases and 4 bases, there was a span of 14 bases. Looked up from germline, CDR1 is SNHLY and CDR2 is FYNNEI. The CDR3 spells CASSENPGGVYGYTF. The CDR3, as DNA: TGTGCCAGCAGTGAAAACCCCGGGGGTGTCTATGGCTACACCTTC. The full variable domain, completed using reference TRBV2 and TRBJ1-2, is EPEVTQTPSHQVTQMGQEVILRCVPISNHLYFYWYRQILGQKVEFLVSFYNNEISEKSEIFDDQFSVERPDGSNFTLKIRSTKLEDSAMYFCASSENPGGVYGYTFGSGTRLTVV.

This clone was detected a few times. The CDR3 nucleotides read TGTGCCATCAGTGGACCGGGACAGGGGGCCGTTGAGCAGTTCTTC. It yields the protein CAISGPGQGAVEQFF. The chain employs TRBV10-3 and TRBJ2-1, with 12 bases aligning to TRBD1. Germline CDR1 and CDR2: ENHRY and SYGVKD. Trimming took 4 bases from V and 9 from J; bases not matched to a gene: 7. The CDR3 runs to 15 residues.

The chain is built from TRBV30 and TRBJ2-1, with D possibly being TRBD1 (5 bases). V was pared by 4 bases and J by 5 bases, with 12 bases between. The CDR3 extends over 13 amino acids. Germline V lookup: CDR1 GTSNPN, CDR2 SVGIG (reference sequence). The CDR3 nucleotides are TGTGCCTGGACGGCAGGCAGGGACAATGAGCAGTTCTTC. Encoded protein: CAWTAGRDNEQFF.

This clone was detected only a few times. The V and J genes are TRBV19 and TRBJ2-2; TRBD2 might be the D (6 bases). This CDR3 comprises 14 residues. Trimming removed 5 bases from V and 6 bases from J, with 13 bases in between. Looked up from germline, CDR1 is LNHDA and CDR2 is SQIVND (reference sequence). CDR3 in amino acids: CASSPRESPGELFF. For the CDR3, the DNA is TGTGCCAGTAGTCCCCGGGAGTCCCCCGGGGAGCTGTTTTTT.

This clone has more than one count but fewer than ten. CDR3 sequence (DNA): TGTGCCAGCAGTTACTCCTCAGGGGTCAAAAACATTCAGTACTTC. Its protein is CASSYSSGVKNIQYF. The rearrangement uses TRBV6-5 and TRBJ2-4, with a tentative D call TRBD1 (6 bases). The CDR3 has 15 amino acids. Trimming removed 0 bases at V and 3 bases at J, with 9 bases between. CDR1 is MNHEY and CDR2 is SVGAGI in the germline V gene.

This CDR3 reads CATSRDRTALSYEQYF. CDR3 in DNA: TGTGCCACCAGCAGAGATAGGACAGCACTCTCGTACGAGCAGTACTTC. The chain has TRBV15 and TRBJ2-7, with D tentatively TRBD1 (6 bases). The CDR3 consists of 16 residues. V was clipped by 0 bases and J by 4 bases, with 16 bases between them. The V gene's germline CDR1 is LNHNV and CDR2 YYDKDF (reference sequence).

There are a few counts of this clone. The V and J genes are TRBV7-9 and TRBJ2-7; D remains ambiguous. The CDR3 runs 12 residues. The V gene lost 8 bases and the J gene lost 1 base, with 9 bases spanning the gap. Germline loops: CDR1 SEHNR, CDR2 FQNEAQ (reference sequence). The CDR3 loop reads CASGDGSYEQYF. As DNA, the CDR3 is TGTGCCAGCGGAGATGGGTCCTACGAGCAGTACTTC.

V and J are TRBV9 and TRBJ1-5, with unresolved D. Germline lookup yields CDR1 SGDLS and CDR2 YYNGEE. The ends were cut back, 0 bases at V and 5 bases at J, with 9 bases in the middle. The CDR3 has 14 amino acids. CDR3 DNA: TGTGCCAGCAGCGTAGTCCCGGGTGATCAGCCCCAGCATTTT. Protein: CASSVVPGDQPQHF.

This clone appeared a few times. This CDR3 reads CASRQSYEQYV. As DNA, the CDR3 is TGTGCCAGCAGACAGTCCTACGAGCAGTACGTC. This chain links TRBV2 with TRBJ2-7, with unresolved D. The CDR3 is 11 residues long. V lost 6 bases and J 1 base, leaving 4 bases between the germline ends. Germline values: CDR1 SNHLY, CDR2 FYNNEI.

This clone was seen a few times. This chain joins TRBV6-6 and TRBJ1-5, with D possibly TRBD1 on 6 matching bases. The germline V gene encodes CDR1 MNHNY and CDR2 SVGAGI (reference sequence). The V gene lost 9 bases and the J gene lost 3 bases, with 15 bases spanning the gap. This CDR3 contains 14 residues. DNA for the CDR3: TGTGCCAGTCGGGGGGCAGGGGTCAATCAGCCCCAGCATTTT. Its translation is CASRGAGVNQPQHF.

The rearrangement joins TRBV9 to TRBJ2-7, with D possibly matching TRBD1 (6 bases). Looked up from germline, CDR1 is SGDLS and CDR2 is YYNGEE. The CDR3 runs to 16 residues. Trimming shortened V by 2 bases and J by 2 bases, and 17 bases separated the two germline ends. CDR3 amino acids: CASSVGASLAPYEQYV. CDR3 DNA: TGTGCCAGCAGCGTGGGGGCCTCACTGGCCCCCTACGAGCAGTACGTC.

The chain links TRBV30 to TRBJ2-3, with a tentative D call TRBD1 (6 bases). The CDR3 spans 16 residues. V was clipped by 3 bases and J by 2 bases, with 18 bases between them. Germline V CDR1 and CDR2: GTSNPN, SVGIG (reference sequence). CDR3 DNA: TGTGCCTGGAGAGCCCGGGACACTACTTACACAGATACGCAGTATTTT. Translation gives CAWRARDTTYTDTQYF.

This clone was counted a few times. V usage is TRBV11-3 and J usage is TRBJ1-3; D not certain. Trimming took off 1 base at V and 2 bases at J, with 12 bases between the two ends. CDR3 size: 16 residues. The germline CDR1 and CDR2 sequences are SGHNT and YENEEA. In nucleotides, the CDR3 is TGTGCCAGCAGCTTAGCGCAGGCTCCTACTGGAAACACCATATATTTT. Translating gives CASSLAQAPTGNTIYF.

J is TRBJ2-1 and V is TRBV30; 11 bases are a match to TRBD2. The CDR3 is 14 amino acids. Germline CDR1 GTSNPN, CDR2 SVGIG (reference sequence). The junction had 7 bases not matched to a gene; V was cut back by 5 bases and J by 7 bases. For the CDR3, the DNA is TGTGCCTGGGCGCTAGCGGGGGGCTGGAATGAGCAGTTCTTC. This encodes CAWALAGGWNEQFF.

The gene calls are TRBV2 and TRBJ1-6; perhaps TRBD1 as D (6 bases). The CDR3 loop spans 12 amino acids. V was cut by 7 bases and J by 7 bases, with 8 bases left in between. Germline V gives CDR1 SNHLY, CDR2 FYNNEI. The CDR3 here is CASKTGNSPLHF. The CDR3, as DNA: TGTGCCAGCAAAACAGGGAATTCACCCCTCCACTTT.

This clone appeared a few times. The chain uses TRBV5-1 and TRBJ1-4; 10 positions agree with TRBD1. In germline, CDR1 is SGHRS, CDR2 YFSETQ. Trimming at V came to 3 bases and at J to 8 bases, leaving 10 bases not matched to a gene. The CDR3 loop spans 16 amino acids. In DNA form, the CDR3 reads TGCGCCAGCAGCTCGCAACCGACAGGGGGCCAGGAAAAACTGTTTTTT. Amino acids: CASSSQPTGGQEKLFF.

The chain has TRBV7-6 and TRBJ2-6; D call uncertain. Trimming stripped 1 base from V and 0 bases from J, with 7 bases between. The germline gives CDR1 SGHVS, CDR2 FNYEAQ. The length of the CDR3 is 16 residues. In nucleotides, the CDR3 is TGTGCCAGCAGCTTAGTAATCGGCTCTGGGGCCAACGTCCTGACTTTC. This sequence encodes CASSLVIGSGANVLTF.

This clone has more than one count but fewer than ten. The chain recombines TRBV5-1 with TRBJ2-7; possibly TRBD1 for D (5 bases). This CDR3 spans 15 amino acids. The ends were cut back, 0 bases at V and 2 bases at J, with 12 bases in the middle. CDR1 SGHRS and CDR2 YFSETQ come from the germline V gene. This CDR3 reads CASSLEVGATYEQYV. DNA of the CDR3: TGCGCCAGCAGCTTGGAGGTAGGGGCAACCTACGAGCAGTACGTC.

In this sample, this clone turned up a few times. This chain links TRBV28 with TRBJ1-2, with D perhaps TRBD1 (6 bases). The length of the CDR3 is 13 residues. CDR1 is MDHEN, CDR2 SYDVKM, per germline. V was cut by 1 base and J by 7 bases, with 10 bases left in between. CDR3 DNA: TGTGCCAGCAGTTTATCAGGGGCTGGTGGCTACACCTTC. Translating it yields CASSLSGAGGYTF.

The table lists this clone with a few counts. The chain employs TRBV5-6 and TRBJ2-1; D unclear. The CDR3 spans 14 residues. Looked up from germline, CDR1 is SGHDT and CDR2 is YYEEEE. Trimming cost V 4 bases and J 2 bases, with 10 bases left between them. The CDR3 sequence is CASSHYRTYNEQFF. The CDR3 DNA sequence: TGTGCCAGCAGCCATTACAGAACCTACAATGAGCAGTTCTTC.

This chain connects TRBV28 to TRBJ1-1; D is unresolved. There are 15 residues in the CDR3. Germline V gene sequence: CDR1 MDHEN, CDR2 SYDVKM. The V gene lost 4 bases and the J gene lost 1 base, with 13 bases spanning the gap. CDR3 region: CASSSETPPNTEAFF. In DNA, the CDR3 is TGTGCCAGCAGTTCTGAGACACCCCCGAACACTGAAGCTTTCTTT.